These T cell receptor beta chains were read from a single sample in a study of shared clonotypes between healthy human individuals. Produced via immunoSEQ multiplex PCR; TCRdb's table is partial and in-frame only. The table has about 1,800,000 clones, around 96% seen once. The sample taken for sequencing was naive CD8+ T cells sorted from blood. The receptors derive from a man younger than 35 in good health. Each CDR3 is given with its conserved first and last residue. Only part of the rows carry a size: once, few, many, or a class if the clone is expanded.

CDR3aa: CASSLGQGYGYTF
abundance: .
v_gene: TRBV7-9
len: 13

CDR3aa: CASSSSLAGGDEQFF
abundance: once
v_gene: TRBV9
len: 15

CDR3aa: CASSAVSGSGQYF
abundance: .
v_gene: TRBV9
len: 13

CDR3aa: CASSQATQETQYF
abundance: .
v_gene: TRBV4-1
len: 13

CDR3aa: CASSSRDGRIETQYF
abundance: .
v_gene: TRBV27
len: 15

CDR3aa: CASSGRLAGVNEQFF
abundance: .
v_gene: TRBV9
len: 15

CDR3aa: CASSLGVVMGEKLFF
abundance: .
v_gene: TRBV11-2
len: 15

CDR3aa: CASSTQGSLEKLFF
abundance: .
v_gene: TRBV27
len: 14

CDR3aa: CASSEADEASGDQETQYF
abundance: .
v_gene: TRBV2
len: 18

CDR3aa: CAAQTSGAYNEQFF
abundance: .
v_gene: TRBV10-3
len: 14

CDR3aa: CASSLSTSGSRNEQFF
abundance: .
v_gene: TRBV27
len: 16

CDR3aa: CASSWQGLAYEQYF
abundance: .
v_gene: TRBV28
len: 14

CDR3aa: CALIPVDSYEQYF
abundance: once
v_gene: TRBV2
len: 13

CDR3aa: CASSYPRDGNDYGYTF
abundance: .
v_gene: TRBV6-6
len: 16

CDR3aa: CASSPIKTGGATYEQYF
abundance: once
v_gene: TRBV27
len: 17

CDR3aa: CASSLGGTAGELFF
abundance: .
v_gene: TRBV7-9
len: 14

CDR3aa: CASSEALLGVREQYF
abundance: .
v_gene: TRBV6-1
len: 15

CDR3aa: CAWGPGRVTGELFF
abundance: .
v_gene: TRBV30
len: 14

CDR3aa: CASSLEGYEQYF
abundance: .
v_gene: TRBV5-6
len: 12

CDR3aa: CASSSTGGNYGYTF
abundance: .
v_gene: TRBV27
len: 14

CDR3aa: CASSSTWTGGLETQYF
abundance: .
v_gene: TRBV11-2
len: 16

CDR3aa: CASSPGTSGNEQFF
abundance: .
v_gene: TRBV7-3
len: 14

CDR3aa: CTSSQPTSGPLLLQQYF
abundance: .
v_gene: TRBV1
len: 17

CDR3aa: CASSTRQGAYEQYF
abundance: .
v_gene: TRBV5-1
len: 14

CDR3aa: CASRIGTSGTGELFF
abundance: once
v_gene: TRBV7-6
len: 15

CDR3aa: CASSLSSGASYEQYF
abundance: .
v_gene: TRBV5-4
len: 15

CDR3aa: CASSDDWGPATSTDTQYF
abundance: .
v_gene: TRBV10-1
len: 18

CDR3aa: CASSKVGGNSNQPQHF
abundance: .
v_gene: TRBV19
len: 16

CDR3aa: CASSSDRESSDQPQHF
abundance: .
v_gene: TRBV28
len: 16

CDR3aa: CASSFRLGAGEQYF
abundance: once
v_gene: TRBV28
len: 14

CDR3aa: CASSTTGITEAFF
abundance: .
v_gene: TRBV4-3
len: 13

CDR3aa: CASSGGSYNEQFF
abundance: .
v_gene: TRBV6-6
len: 13

CDR3aa: CARSLAPTDTQYF
abundance: once
v_gene: TRBV5-3
len: 13

CDR3aa: CASSSPSTGTFTDTQYF
abundance: .
v_gene: TRBV27
len: 17

CDR3aa: CASTAGLAGGIGELFF
abundance: .
v_gene: TRBV7-9
len: 16

CDR3aa: CASSVEEGAATQYF
abundance: .
v_gene: TRBV9
len: 14

CDR3aa: CASSLGVNTEAFF
abundance: .
v_gene: TRBV11-3
len: 13

CDR3aa: CASPPGLPYNSPLHF
abundance: .
v_gene: TRBV6-4
len: 15

CDR3aa: CASSLIDHNEQFF
abundance: .
v_gene: TRBV27
len: 13

CDR3aa: CATLGTGWDEQYF
abundance: .
v_gene: TRBV28
len: 13

CDR3aa: CAWSVHVGVYEQYF
abundance: .
v_gene: TRBV30
len: 14

CDR3aa: CASSQDRWLASQETQYF
abundance: .
v_gene: TRBV4-3
len: 17

CDR3aa: CASSPLGGWSSNQPQHF
abundance: .
v_gene: TRBV27
len: 17

CDR3aa: CSVAGEDTQYF
abundance: .
v_gene: TRBV29-1
len: 11

CDR3aa: CAWSVGQGPEAFF
abundance: .
v_gene: TRBV30
len: 13

CDR3aa: CATSRDWGQGHIQYF
abundance: .
v_gene: TRBV15
len: 15

CDR3aa: CASSLGRQGAPDEQYF
abundance: .
v_gene: TRBV7-3
len: 16

CDR3aa: CASSLEGLAGGPWNEQFF
abundance: .
v_gene: TRBV11-2
len: 18

CDR3aa: CASSLGAGTGGEKLFF
abundance: .
v_gene: TRBV27
len: 16

CDR3aa: CASSGGPNTEAFF
abundance: .
v_gene: TRBV4-2
len: 13

CDR3aa: CASSHQPGQGRLWTEAFF
abundance: .
v_gene: TRBV4-1
len: 18

CDR3aa: CASSLSLAGVPTDTQYF
abundance: .
v_gene: TRBV7-9
len: 17

CDR3aa: CASSSTGSSYEQYF
abundance: .
v_gene: TRBV5-4
len: 14

CDR3aa: CASSVKGVGYGYTF
abundance: .
v_gene: TRBV2
len: 14

CDR3aa: CASSYSLGAGQPQHF
abundance: .
v_gene: TRBV6-5
len: 15

CDR3aa: CSVDTGGSYEQYF
abundance: .
v_gene: TRBV29-1
len: 13